This T cell receptor (beta chain) was documented in a study of blood T cell repertoires in COVID-19. The method was immunoSEQ multiplex PCR; TCRdb's version includes in-frame clones alone and lacks a portion of them. The sample contains a few hundred thousand clones, approximately 83% of which appear only once. The CDR3 runs to 10 residues. Germline-derived CDR1 and CDR2 are SQVTM and ANQGSEA. Trimming left V 4 bases short and J 11 bases short, with 11 bases between. The TCR comes from a man aged 30 to 45 who had recovered from COVID-19. The rearrangement joins TRBV29-1 to TRBJ1-1, with a weak D call TRBD1 (6 bases). The sample taken for sequencing was PBMCs or T cells enriched from blood (not recorded which). CDR3 region: CSVGDNTAFF. The DNA of the CDR3 is TGCAGCGTTGGGGACAATACGGCTTTCTTT. Full variable domain (remainder filled in from reference TRBV29-1 and TRBJ1-1): SAVISQKPSRDICQRGTSLTIQCQVDSQVTMMFWYRQQPGQSLTLIATANQGSEATYESGFVIDKFPISRPNLTFSTLTVSNMSPEDSSIYLCSVGDNTAFFGQGTRLTVV.